Sequencing of this T cell receptor beta chain was carried out in a study of cytomegalovirus exposure and HLA in healthy donors. As for this clone: Its matching antigen is unknown.

This CDR3 comprises 15 residues. Trimming stripped 8 bases from V and 0 bases from J, with 16 bases between. Germline lookup yields CDR1 SNHLY and CDR2 FYNNEI. A multiplex PCR was run with 60 Vbeta primers and 13 Jbeta primers. Profiled with immunoSEQ multiplex PCR; TCRdb holds only in-frame clones, not every one. The data contain 100,000 or so clones, 70% to 80% of them seen just once; the ten biggest clones take up 4.1%. Donors in the study were healthy people who gave bone marrow. Whole-study results and caveats: Among TCR beta chains, those listed as cytomegalovirus-associated numbered about 160. In a later analysis, several top co-occurrence clusters appeared linked to parvovirus B19, influenza, CMV and Epstein-Barr virus. Later on, an analysis tied approximately 17,000 TCR beta sequences to HLA alleles at 0.05 false discovery rate.

The rearrangement joins TRBV2 to TRBJ1-1; D is perhaps TRBD1 (6 bases). This clonotype originated in a female donor in good health and CMV-seropositive. Material: PBMCs. The CDR3 sequence is CASLQGPGMNTEAFF. The CDR3 DNA reads TGTGCCAGCCTACAGGGTCCGGGTATGAACACTGAAGCTTTCTTT. Together with reference TRBV2 and TRBJ1-1, the CDR3 gives the full variable domain: EPEVTQTPSHQVTQMGQEVILRCVPISNHLYFYWYRQILGQKVEFLVSFYNNEISEKSEIFDDQFSVERPDGSNFTLKIRSTKLEDSAMYFCASLQGPGMNTEAFFGQGTRLTVV.